Listed below are T cell receptor beta chains from one sample, sequenced in a study of T cell repertoires in cytomegalovirus infection. One entry per CDR3 protein results from TCRdb running MiXCR on the reads. The profile shows around 740,000 distinct CDR3 sequences, about a third of them singletons. Sequenced sample: PBMCs. These receptors originate from a human donor in good health (CMV status not recorded). Some clones in this sample may be carry-over from other donors' samples. Both conserved end residues are part of each CDR3. D genes are given only for firm matches. Clone size is stated in some rows and not others, as once, few, many or a class when expanded.

J gene	V gene	clone size	D gene	CDR3 DNA	CDR3 protein
TRBJ1-5	TRBV28	few	NA	TGTGCCAGCAGTTTTGCAGGGAGTCGTCGCCAGGGCAATCAGCCCCAGCATTTT	CASSFAGSRRQGNQPQHF
TRBJ1-2	TRBV12-3/TRBV12-4	NA	NA	TGTGCCAGCAGCGAACAGGGTAATGCGAACTATGGCTACACCTTC	CASSEQGNANYGYTF
TRBJ2-5	TRBV7-6	few	NA	TGTGCCAGCAGCTTTCGGCAGGGGCCCCAAGAGACCCAGTACTTC	CASSFRQGPQETQYF
TRBJ2-7	TRBV20-1	NA	NA	TGCAGTGGAAGGGGGACTACTTCCTACGAGCAGTACTTC	CSGRGTTSYEQYF
TRBJ1-5	TRBV6-5	NA	NA	TGTGCCAGCAGTTCCTCCCGGGGTTCCAATCAGCCCCAGCATTTT	CASSSSRGSNQPQHF
TRBJ1-2	TRBV7-2	few	TRBD1	TGTGCCAGCAGCTCGGGGGACAGGGGGCAGGGCTACACCTTC	CASSSGDRGQGYTF
TRBJ2-7	TRBV6-2/TRBV6-3	once	NA	TGTGCCAGCATGAGCGGTCTTTCCTACGAGCAGTACTTC	CASMSGLSYEQYF
TRBJ1-6	TRBV4-1	NA	NA	TGCGCCAGCAGCCAAGATGGAAGGGAGCCCCCCAATAGTTCACCCCTCCACTTT	CASSQDGREPPNSSPLHF
TRBJ2-3	TRBV20-1	NA	NA	TGCAGTGCTAGTAGGCTAGCCAACACAGATACGCAGTATTTT	CSASRLANTDTQYF
TRBJ1-4	TRBV7-9	few	NA	TGTGCCAGCAGCTCAGAACCTATGCGGGAAAAACTGTTTTTT	CASSSEPMREKLFF
TRBJ1-2	TRBV12-3/TRBV12-4	NA	TRBD1	TGTGCCAGCAGTTTAGTTGGCAGGGGGCGCGGTGGCTACACCTTC	CASSLVGRGRGGYTF
TRBJ1-5	TRBV19	few	NA	TGTGCCAGTTGCGGGCCACCTGCTTCTCGTCAGCCCCAGCATTTT	CASCGPPASRQPQHF
TRBJ2-7	TRBV7-8	NA	TRBD2	TGTGCCAGCAGCTCACTAGCGGACTACGAGCAGTACTTC	CASSSLADYEQYF
TRBJ1-2	TRBV4-1	NA	TRBD1	TGCGCCAGCAGCCAAGAGCGCAGGGGGTATGGCTACACCTTC	CASSQERRGYGYTF
TRBJ2-7	TRBV7-9	NA	TRBD2	TGTGCCAGCAGCTTAGTGGGGGGGAGAGCTGGACACTACTACGAGCAGTACTTC	CASSLVGGRAGHYYEQYF
TRBJ1-2	TRBV28	NA	NA	TGTGCCAGCATCCGGACGGCACTCATTCCTAACTATGGCTACACCTTC	CASIRTALIPNYGYTF
TRBJ2-1	TRBV28	NA	NA	TGTGCCAGCAGTCCCCACGGGGGGCCCTACAATGAGCAGTTCTTC	CASSPHGGPYNEQFF
TRBJ2-7	TRBV20-1	few	NA	TGCAGTGCACTCAGCGCCCACTCCTACGAGCAGTACTTC	CSALSAHSYEQYF
TRBJ1-1	TRBV5-1	NA	TRBD1	TGCGCCAGCAGGGACACCGGGACAGGATACACTGAAGCTTTCTTT	CASRDTGTGYTEAFF
TRBJ1-2	TRBV29-1	NA	NA	TGCAGCGTTGAGGGTCACCGAGAAAATAACTATGGCTACACCTTC	CSVEGHRENNYGYTF
TRBJ1-1	TRBV27	few	NA	TGTGCCAGCAGTTTACAGGACGCCACTGAAGCTTTCTTT	CASSLQDATEAFF
TRBJ2-3	TRBV9	NA	NA	TGTGCCAGCAGCGTCGGACTGACTACAGATACGCAGTATTTT	CASSVGLTTDTQYF
TRBJ2-1	TRBV4-2	NA	TRBD2	TGTGCCAGCAGTCCGACTAGCGGGGGGGCTTACGATGAGCAGTTCTTC	CASSPTSGGAYDEQFF
TRBJ2-5	TRBV28	NA	TRBD2	TGTGCCAGCAGCACCGGCTTAGCGGGGGCACAAGAGACCCAGTACTTC	CASSTGLAGAQETQYF
TRBJ2-3	TRBV10-3	NA	TRBD2	TGTGCCATCAAGGGACTAGCGGGAGGACGCTGGACAGATACGCAGTATTTT	CAIKGLAGGRWTDTQYF